These 14 T cell receptor beta chains were all obtained from the same sample, sequenced in a study of cytomegalovirus exposure and HLA in healthy donors. The PCR ran on 60 Vbeta and 13 Jbeta primers. The repertoire was sequenced with immunoSEQ multiplex PCR; TCRdb's copy has only in-frame clones and lacks some. Among tens of thousands of clones listed, 10% were seen once. The sequenced sample consisted of PBMCs. Receptors originate from a man aged 60 to 75 in good health and CMV-seropositive.

The chain couples TRBV19 to TRBJ2-5; D not resolved. V lost 6 bases and J lost 4, with 15 bases in between. The CDR3 is made up of 14 amino acids. Germline CDR1 LNHDA, CDR2 SQIVND (reference sequence). The CDR3 loop reads CASSTILSAETQYF. The CDR3 region has the DNA TGTGCCAGTAGCACTATCCTCTCGGCAGAGACCCAGTACTTC.

The chain has TRBV6-1 and TRBJ2-5; D ambiguous. In germline, CDR1 is MNHNS, CDR2 SASEGT. The V and J ends lost 4 bases and 5 bases respectively, with 8 bases between them. The CDR3 is 12 amino acids. The chain's CDR3 is CASSGFRETQYF. DNA for the CDR3: TGTGCCAGCAGTGGATTCCGGGAGACCCAGTACTTC.

The chain carries TRBV5-4 and TRBJ2-7; TRBD1 matches 9 bases. The CDR3 has 14 amino acids. With V trimmed by 4 bases and J by 7 bases, 9 bases remained unmatched. CDR1 is SGHNT, CDR2 YYREEE, per germline (reference sequence). The CDR3 DNA reads TGTGCCAGCAGCAATGGACAGGGGTCGTGGGAGCAGTACGTC. Translation: CASSNGQGSWEQYV.

The chain carries TRBV18 and TRBJ1-6, with 8 bases that match TRBD1. Trimming removed 6 bases from V and 10 bases from J; junction bases left unmatched: 14. This CDR3 is 16 amino acids long. In germline, CDR1 is KGHSH, CDR2 LQKENI. CDR3 sequence reads: CASSRGEAGGSSPLHF. Written as DNA, the CDR3 is TGTGCCAGCTCGCGCGGGGAGGCAGGGGGCTCCTCACCCCTCCACTTT.

In its sample, this clone was seen a few times. J is TRBJ1-5 and V is TRBV25-1; D possibly corresponds to TRBD1 (6 bases). Germline V lookup: CDR1 MGHDK, CDR2 SYGVNS. V was pared by 5 bases and J by 2 bases, with 10 bases between. The CDR3 consists of 14 residues. This chain's CDR3 is CASSWAGGNQPQHF. The CDR3 nucleotides are TGTGCCAGCAGTTGGGCAGGGGGCAATCAGCCCCAGCATTTT.

This clone was detected a few times. The gene calls are TRBV29-1 and TRBJ2-3, with 8 bases lining up with TRBD1. This CDR3 is built from 13 residues. Germline CDR1 SQVTM, CDR2 ANQGSEA. V shed 5 bases, J shed 2 bases, and the junction held 3 bases outside the gene matches. The CDR3 sequence is CSVTGGPTDTQYF. DNA for the CDR3: TGCAGCGTTACAGGGGGACCCACAGATACGCAGTATTTT.

The chain's CDR3 is CASSPRGANEKLFF. The CDR3 coding sequence is TGTGCCAGCAGTCCCAGGGGGGCTAATGAAAAACTGTTTTTT. The rearrangement links TRBV27 to TRBJ1-4, with 7 bases matching TRBD1. This CDR3 spans 14 amino acids. Germline CDR1 reads MNHEY; CDR2 reads SMNVEV (reference sequence). The trim removed 5 bases at V and 3 bases at J, leaving 3 bases unmatched. Supplemented by reference TRBV27 and TRBJ1-4, the full variable domain reads EAQVTQNPRYLITVTGKKLTVTCSQNMNHEYMSWYRQDPGLGLRQIYYSMNVEVTDKGDVPEGYKVSRKEKRNFPLILESPSPNQTSLYFCASSPRGANEKLFFGSGTQLSVL.

This clone was seen more than once but under ten times. J is TRBJ1-1 and V is TRBV7-9, with D maybe TRBD1 (6 bases). CDR3 length: 13 residues. Trimming shortened V by 11 bases and J by 4 bases, and 17 bases separated the two germline ends. CDR1 is SEHNR, CDR2 FQNEAQ, per germline (reference sequence). CDR3 sequence reads: CASVGGKGTEAFF. The CDR3 nucleotides are TGTGCCTCGGTAGGGGGTAAGGGCACTGAAGCTTTCTTT.

This clone was detected a few times. V usage is TRBV6-5 and J usage is TRBJ1-1; D is possibly TRBD1 (6 bases). Looked up from germline, CDR1 is MNHEY and CDR2 is SVGAGI. Trimming took off 4 bases at V and 6 bases at J, with 15 bases between the two ends. This CDR3 has 14 residues. CDR3 amino acids: CASSFTGQSPEAFF. CDR3 DNA sequence: TGTGCCAGCAGTTTCACCGGACAGTCGCCTGAAGCTTTCTTT.

This clone showed up just a few times. The chain couples TRBV7-2 to TRBJ2-1; TRBD2 is a possible D gene (5 bases). This CDR3 has 15 amino acids. Per germline, CDR1 SGHTA and CDR2 FQGNSA. Trimming left V 1 base short and J 3 bases short, with 10 bases between. CDR3 nucleotides: TGTGCCAGCAGCTTAGGTCGGGAAGTCTACAATGAGCAGTTCTTC. Its protein is CASSLGREVYNEQFF.

CDR3 nucleotides: TGTGCCAGCAGTACCACTACCCCCTACAATGAGCAGTTCTTC. It encodes CASSTTTPYNEQFF. V and J are TRBV6-5 and TRBJ2-1; D unclear. CDR3 length: 14 residues. The V and J ends lost 5 bases and 2 bases respectively, with 10 bases between them. Germline values: CDR1 MNHEY, CDR2 SVGAGI.

The chain carries TRBV6-1 and TRBJ1-3, with D unresolved. CDR3 length: 14 residues. Trimming left V 11 bases short and J 0 bases short, with 14 bases between. CDR1 is MNHNS, CDR2 SASEGT, per germline. This CDR3 reads CASETLASGNTIYF. CDR3 nucleotide sequence: TGTGCCTCGGAGACCCTCGCCTCTGGAAACACCATATATTTT.

This clone was detected a few times. The chain has TRBV6-4 and TRBJ1-2; the D gene is possibly TRBD1 (5 bases). Trimming took off 6 bases at V and 4 bases at J, with 15 bases between the two ends. Germline CDR1 is MRHNA and CDR2 is SNTAGT. This CDR3 contains 14 residues. The CDR3 region is CASSPVGGSYGYTF. The CDR3 DNA reads TGTGCCAGCAGCCCCGTTGGGGGGAGCTATGGCTACACCTTC.

The rearrangement joins TRBV2 to TRBJ2-2, with TRBD2 identical over 10 bases. In germline, CDR1 is SNHLY, CDR2 FYNNEI. This CDR3 is built from 15 residues. The V gene end was trimmed by 4 bases and the J gene end by 1 base; junction bases not matched to a gene: 0. In DNA, the CDR3 is TGTGCCAGCAGTGGGACTAGCGGGAACACCGGGGAGCTGTTTTTT. Its translation is CASSGTSGNTGELFF. Supplemented by reference TRBV2 and TRBJ2-2, the full variable domain reads EPEVTQTPSHQVTQMGQEVILRCVPISNHLYFYWYRQILGQKVEFLVSFYNNEISEKSEIFDDQFSVERPDGSNFTLKIRSTKLEDSAMYFCASSGTSGNTGELFFGEGSRLTVL.